One sample yielded the 19 T cell receptor beta chains listed below, sequenced in a study of cytomegalovirus exposure and HLA in healthy donors. PCR involved 60 Vbeta and 13 Jbeta primers. Assay used: immunoSEQ multiplex PCR; TCRdb lists only in-frame clones, some missing. The sample holds some 70,000 clones, roughly four fifths seen once. Sequencing was performed on PBMCs. The receptors come from a human donor in good health.

The CDR3 DNA follows: TGTGCCAGCAGCCTACCCCGCCCAGGGGGAGACACTGAAGCTTTCTTT. It yields the protein CASSLPRPGGDTEAFF. The J gene is TRBJ1-1, the V gene TRBV28; 7 positions agree with TRBD1. Germline V CDR1 and CDR2: MDHEN, SYDVKM. This CDR3 region has 16 residues. V shed 6 bases, J shed 3 bases, and the junction held 13 bases outside the gene matches.

V usage is TRBV21-1 and J usage is TRBJ2-7; no check of the table's D call, TRBD1, against the DNA was made. TRBV21-1 is flagged as a pseudogene. The CDR3 length is 17 residues. The CDR3 region is CASSKEIRGTEDYEQYF. The CDR3 DNA reads as TGTGCCAGCAGCAAAGAAATTAGGGGGACGGAAGACTACGAGCAGTACTTC.

The chain carries TRBV19 and TRBJ1-1; no reliable D call. This CDR3 is 15 amino acids long. Trimming took 7 bases from V and 1 from J, leaving 16 bases between them. Germline loops: CDR1 LNHDA, CDR2 SQIVND (reference sequence). This chain's CDR3 is CASTQRMGGNTEAFF. The CDR3 nucleotides are TGTGCCAGTACCCAACGCATGGGAGGGAACACTGAAGCTTTCTTT.

The chain recombines TRBV13 with TRBJ2-7; unclear D gene. Germline V CDR1 and CDR2: PRHDT, FYEKMQ (reference sequence). V dropped 3 bases and J dropped 4 bases, with 4 bases sitting between them. The CDR3 consists of 11 residues. The CDR3 is CASSFRYEQYF. CDR3 coding DNA: TGTGCCAGCAGCTTTCGTTACGAGCAGTACTTC.

This chain joins TRBV19 and TRBJ2-7, with D unresolved. The CDR3 extends over 14 amino acids. The germline V and J ends were trimmed by 3 bases and 2 bases, with 11 bases remaining between them. Germline V gives CDR1 LNHDA, CDR2 SQIVND (reference sequence). The CDR3 loop is CASSMQVSAYEQYF. The DNA for the CDR3 is TGTGCCAGTAGTATGCAGGTATCTGCCTACGAGCAGTACTTC.

The V call is TRBV10-1, the J call TRBJ1-2, with D unclear. The CDR3 extends over 15 amino acids. V was trimmed by 4 bases and J by 4 bases, leaving 16 bases between them. Germline loops: CDR1 WNHNN, CDR2 SYGVQD (reference sequence). CDR3 in DNA: TGCGCCAGCAGTGGCGCCCCCGTCTGCGGCTATGGCTACACCTTC. It yields the protein CASSGAPVCGYGYTF.

The chain links TRBV6-5 to TRBJ1-1; D is ambiguous. Germline CDR1 and CDR2: MNHEY and SVGAGI. Deletions cut 6 bases from V and 2 bases from J, with 16 bases between. This CDR3 spans 15 amino acids. Here the CDR3 reads CASRILQRDNTEAFF. The CDR3 DNA reads TGTGCCAGCAGAATCCTCCAGCGGGATAACACTGAAGCTTTCTTT.

The gene calls are TRBV20-1 and TRBJ2-1; D gene ambiguous. The ends were cut back, 1 base at V and 5 bases at J, with 3 bases in the middle. Per the germline V gene, CDR1 is DFQATT and CDR2 is SNEGSKA (reference sequence). The CDR3 totals 11 residues. Here the CDR3 reads CSARGDNEQFF. The CDR3 nucleotides are TGCAGTGCTAGAGGAGACAATGAGCAGTTCTTC.

V and J are TRBV4-1 and TRBJ2-1; TRBD1 aligns across 9 bases. This CDR3 is 14 amino acids long. Germline V gene lookup returns CDR1 MGHRA and CDR2 YSYEKL. Losses at the gene ends were 8 bases for V and 7 bases for J; bases not matched to a gene: 9. The CDR3 spells CASAPGQGGNEQFF. CDR3 in DNA: TGCGCCAGCGCCCCGGGACAGGGTGGAAATGAGCAGTTCTTC.

V is TRBV5-1 and J is TRBJ2-5; 9 nucleotides match TRBD1. This CDR3 contains 15 residues. Per germline, CDR1 SGHRS and CDR2 YFSETQ. V gave up 4 bases and J gave up 1 base; unmatched junction bases: 5. The CDR3 reads CASSQGDRVQETQYF. The DNA for the CDR3 is TGCGCCAGCAGCCAGGGGGACAGGGTCCAAGAGACCCAGTACTTC.

V gene TRBV19 combines with J gene TRBJ1-5, with 7 nucleotides matching TRBD1. Per germline, CDR1 LNHDA and CDR2 SQIVND (reference sequence). The CDR3 covers 17 residues. Unmatched junction bases numbered 11, after V lost 0 bases and J lost 6 bases. CDR3 amino acids: CASSIDPNRGWGQPQHF. The CDR3 DNA reads TGTGCCAGTAGTATAGATCCTAACAGGGGTTGGGGTCAGCCCCAGCATTTT. Filled out from reference TRBV19 and TRBJ1-5, the complete variable domain reads DGGITQSPKYLFRKEGQNVTLSCEQNLNHDAMYWYRQDPGQGLRLIYYSQIVNDFQKGDIAEGYSVSREKKESFPLTVTSAQKNPTAFYLCASSIDPNRGWGQPQHFGDGTRLSIL.

This rearrangement joins TRBV19 to TRBJ1-2; TRBD1 might be the D (6 bases). Trimming took off 10 bases at V and 5 bases at J, with 29 bases between the two ends. The CDR3 extends over 17 amino acids. Per germline, CDR1 LNHDA and CDR2 SQIVND (reference sequence). Written as DNA, the CDR3 is TGTGCCACGACAATTGAGCCACAGGGAAGTAGAGGGTATGGCTACACCTTC. Translation: CATTIEPQGSRGYGYTF.

CDR3 bases: TGCGCCAGCACAGAGGGCGGGGATCCCTACAATGAGCAGTTCTTC. Protein: CASTEGGDPYNEQFF. The chain is built from TRBV5-1 and TRBJ2-1; the D gene is possibly TRBD2 (6 bases). Deletions cut 6 bases from V and 2 bases from J, with 15 bases between. Germline-derived CDR1 and CDR2 are SGHRS and YFSETQ. The CDR3 loop spans 15 amino acids.

The chain joins TRBV28 to TRBJ2-3; TRBD1 matches at 7 bases. Per the germline V gene, CDR1 is MDHEN and CDR2 is SYDVKM. The CDR3 has 16 residues. Losses at the gene ends were 6 bases for V and 4 bases for J; bases not matched to a gene: 13. CDR3 DNA: TGTGCCAGCAGCAGACTCTCGAGGGGGCGGGCAGATACGCAGTATTTT. Its protein product is CASSRLSRGRADTQYF.

The chain joins TRBV19 to TRBJ1-2, with D unclear. V dropped 1 base and J dropped 0 bases, with 9 bases sitting between them. From germline, CDR1 is LNHDA and CDR2 SQIVND (reference sequence). CDR3 length: 15 residues. In DNA, the CDR3 is TGTGCCAGTAGTATAGGCACACTAGCTAACTATGGCTACACCTTC. The encoded protein is CASSIGTLANYGYTF.

The chain uses TRBV29-1 and TRBJ2-1, with a possible D match to TRBD1 (6 bases). Germline V gene sequence: CDR1 SQVTM, CDR2 ANQGSEA. The CDR3 contains 14 residues. Trimming shortened V by 2 bases and J by 2 bases, and 10 bases separated the two germline ends. The chain's CDR3 is CSVERTETYNEQFF. CDR3 coding DNA: TGCAGCGTTGAAAGGACAGAGACCTACAATGAGCAGTTCTTC.

The J gene is TRBJ1-2, the V gene TRBV9, with 7 nucleotides matching TRBD1. Germline CDR1 SGDLS, CDR2 YYNGEE. The CDR3 extends over 14 amino acids. The junction had 5 bases not matched to a gene; V was cut back by 4 bases and J by 2 bases. CDR3 region: CASSKQTGNYGYTF. The CDR3 nucleotides are TGTGCCAGCAGCAAGCAGACAGGGAACTATGGCTACACCTTC.

This clone has more than one count but fewer than ten. This chain joins TRBV25-1 and TRBJ2-3; 10 bases match TRBD1. Trimming took 4 bases from V and 2 from J; bases not matched to a gene: 6. The germline CDR1 and CDR2 sequences are MGHDK and SYGVNS. The CDR3 has 16 amino acids. The CDR3 spells CASSGRDRGVTDTQYF. CDR3 nucleotide sequence: TGTGCCAGCAGTGGCCGGGACAGGGGAGTCACAGATACGCAGTATTTT. The entire variable domain, with the rest obtained from reference TRBV25-1 and TRBJ2-3, is as follows: EADIYQTPRYLVIGTGKKITLECSQTMGHDKMYWYQQDPGMELHLIHYSYGVNSTEKGDLSSESTVSRIRTEHFPLTLESARPSHTSQYLCASSGRDRGVTDTQYFGPGTRLTVL.

The chain uses TRBV5-1 and TRBJ2-1; 13 nucleotides line up with TRBD2. Germline CDR1 is SGHRS and CDR2 is YFSETQ. There are 16 residues in the CDR3. The V and J ends lost 3 bases and 7 bases, in that order; junction bases with no gene match: 7. CDR3 residues: CASSSTPLAGGNEQFF. CDR3 nucleotides: TGCGCCAGCAGCTCAACTCCACTAGCGGGGGGGAATGAGCAGTTCTTC.